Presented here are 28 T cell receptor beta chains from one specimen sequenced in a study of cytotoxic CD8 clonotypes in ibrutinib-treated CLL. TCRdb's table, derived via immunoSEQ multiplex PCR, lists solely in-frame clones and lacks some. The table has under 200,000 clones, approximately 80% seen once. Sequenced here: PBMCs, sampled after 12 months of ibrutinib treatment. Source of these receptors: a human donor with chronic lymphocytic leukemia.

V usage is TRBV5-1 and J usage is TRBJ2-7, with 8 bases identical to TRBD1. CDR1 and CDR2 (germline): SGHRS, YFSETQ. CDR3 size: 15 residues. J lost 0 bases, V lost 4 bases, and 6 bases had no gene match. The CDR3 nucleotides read TGCGCCAGCAGCCGCGGGACAGGTAGCTCCTACGAGCAGTACTTC. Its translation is CASSRGTGSSYEQYF.

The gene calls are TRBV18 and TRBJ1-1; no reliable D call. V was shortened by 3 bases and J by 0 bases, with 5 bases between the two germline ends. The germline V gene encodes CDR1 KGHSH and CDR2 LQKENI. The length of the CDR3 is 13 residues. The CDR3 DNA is TGTGCCAGCTCACCCGATCTGAACACTGAAGCTTTCTTT. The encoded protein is CASSPDLNTEAFF.

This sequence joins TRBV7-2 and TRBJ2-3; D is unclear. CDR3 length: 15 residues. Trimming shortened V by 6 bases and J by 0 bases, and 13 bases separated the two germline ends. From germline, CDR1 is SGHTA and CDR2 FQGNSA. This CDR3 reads CASRFTVYSTDTQYF. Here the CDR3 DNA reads TGTGCCAGCAGGTTTACGGTCTATAGCACAGATACGCAGTATTTT. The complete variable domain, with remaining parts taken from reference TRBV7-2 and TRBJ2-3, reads GAGVSQSPSNKVTEKGKDVELRCDPISGHTALYWYRQSLGQGLEFLIYFQGNSAPDKSGLPSDRFSAERTGGSVSTLTIQRTQQEDSAVYLCASRFTVYSTDTQYFGPGTRLTVL.

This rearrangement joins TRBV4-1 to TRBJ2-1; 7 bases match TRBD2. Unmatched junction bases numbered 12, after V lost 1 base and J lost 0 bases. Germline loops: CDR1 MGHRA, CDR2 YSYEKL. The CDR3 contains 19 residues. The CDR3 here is CASSQVVAGPGGSYNEQFF. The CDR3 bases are TGCGCCAGCAGCCAAGTGGTAGCGGGCCCCGGGGGCTCCTACAATGAGCAGTTCTTC.

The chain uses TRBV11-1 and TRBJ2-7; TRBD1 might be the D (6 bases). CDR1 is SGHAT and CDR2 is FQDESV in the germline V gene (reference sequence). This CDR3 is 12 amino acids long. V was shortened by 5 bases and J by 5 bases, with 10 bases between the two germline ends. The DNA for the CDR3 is TGTGCCAGCAGCAACACAGGGAACGAGCAGTACTTC. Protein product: CASSNTGNEQYF.

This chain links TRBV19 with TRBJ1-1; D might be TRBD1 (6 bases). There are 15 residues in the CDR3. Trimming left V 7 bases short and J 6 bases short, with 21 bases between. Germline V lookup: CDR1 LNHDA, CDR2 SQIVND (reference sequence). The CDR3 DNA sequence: TGTGCCAGTACTCCAATCGGGGGCGTCACGTCTGAAGCTTTCTTT. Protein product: CASTPIGGVTSEAFF.

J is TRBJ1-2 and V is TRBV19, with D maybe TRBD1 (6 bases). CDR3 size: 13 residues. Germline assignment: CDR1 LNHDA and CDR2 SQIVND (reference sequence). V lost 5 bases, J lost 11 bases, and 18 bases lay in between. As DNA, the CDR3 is TGTGCCAGTAGTCCCCTCGGACAGCGCCGATACACCTTC. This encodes CASSPLGQRRYTF. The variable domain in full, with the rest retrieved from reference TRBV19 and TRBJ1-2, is DGGITQSPKYLFRKEGQNVTLSCEQNLNHDAMYWYRQDPGQGLRLIYYSQIVNDFQKGDIAEGYSVSREKKESFPLTVTSAQKNPTAFYLCASSPLGQRRYTFGSGTRLTVV.

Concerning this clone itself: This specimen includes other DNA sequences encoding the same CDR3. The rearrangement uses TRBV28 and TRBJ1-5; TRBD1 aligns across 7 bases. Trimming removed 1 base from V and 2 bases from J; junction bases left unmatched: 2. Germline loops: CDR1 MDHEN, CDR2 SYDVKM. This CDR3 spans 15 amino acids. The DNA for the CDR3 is TGTGCCAGCAGTTTATCAGGGGGAGGCAATCAGCCCCAGCATTTT. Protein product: CASSLSGGGNQPQHF.

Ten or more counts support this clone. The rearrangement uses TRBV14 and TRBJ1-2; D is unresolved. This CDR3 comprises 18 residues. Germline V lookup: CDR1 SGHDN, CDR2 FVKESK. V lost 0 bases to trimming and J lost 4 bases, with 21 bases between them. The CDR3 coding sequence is TGTGCCAGCAGCCAAGATCTTATTAGGCAGTTCGGTAGCTATGGCTACACCTTC. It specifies CASSQDLIRQFGSYGYTF.

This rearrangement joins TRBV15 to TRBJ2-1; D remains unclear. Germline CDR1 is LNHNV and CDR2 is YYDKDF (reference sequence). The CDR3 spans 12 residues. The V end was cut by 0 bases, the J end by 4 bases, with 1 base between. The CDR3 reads CATSRDYNEQFF. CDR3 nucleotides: TGTGCCACCAGCAGAGATTACAATGAGCAGTTCTTC.

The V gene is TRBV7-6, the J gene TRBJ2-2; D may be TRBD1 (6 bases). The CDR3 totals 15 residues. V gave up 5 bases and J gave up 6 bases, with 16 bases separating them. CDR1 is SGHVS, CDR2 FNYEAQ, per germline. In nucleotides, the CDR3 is TGTGCCAGCAGCGGGCCGGCAGGGGTTGCCGGGGAGCTGTTTTTT. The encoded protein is CASSGPAGVAGELFF. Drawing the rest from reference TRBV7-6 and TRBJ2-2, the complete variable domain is GAGVSQSPRYKVTKRGQDVALRCDPISGHVSLYWYRQALGQGPEFLTYFNYEAQQDKSGLPNDRFSAERPEGSISTLTIQRTEQRDSAMYRCASSGPAGVAGELFFGEGSRLTVL.

CDR3 DNA: TGTGCCAGCAGCCGGGGGACAGGCAAAGAGACCCAGTACTTC. Its translation: CASSRGTGKETQYF. The J gene is TRBJ2-5, the V gene TRBV2; 8 bases fit TRBD1. This CDR3 spans 14 amino acids. Germline V gene lookup returns CDR1 SNHLY and CDR2 FYNNEI. V was clipped by 6 bases and J by 3 bases; unmatched bases: 6.

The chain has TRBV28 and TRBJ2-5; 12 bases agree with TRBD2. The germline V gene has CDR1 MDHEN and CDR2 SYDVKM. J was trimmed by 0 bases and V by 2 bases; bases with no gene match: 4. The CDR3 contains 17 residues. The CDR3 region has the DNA TGTGCCAGCAGTTTACTGGGACTAGCGGGCAACCAAGAGACCCAGTACTTC. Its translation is CASSLLGLAGNQETQYF.

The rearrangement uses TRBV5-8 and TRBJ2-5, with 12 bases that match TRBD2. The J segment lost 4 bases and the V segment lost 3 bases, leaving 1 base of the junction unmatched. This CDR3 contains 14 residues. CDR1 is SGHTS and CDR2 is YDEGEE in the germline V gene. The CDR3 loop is CASSWGLAGETQYF. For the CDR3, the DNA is TGTGCCAGCAGCTGGGGACTAGCGGGAGAGACCCAGTACTTC.

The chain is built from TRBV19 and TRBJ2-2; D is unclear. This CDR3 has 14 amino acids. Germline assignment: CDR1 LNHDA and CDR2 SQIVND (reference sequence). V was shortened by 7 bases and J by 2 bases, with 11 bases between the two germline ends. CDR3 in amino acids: CASKREINTGELFF. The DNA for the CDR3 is TGTGCCAGTAAAAGGGAAATAAACACCGGGGAGCTGTTTTTT.

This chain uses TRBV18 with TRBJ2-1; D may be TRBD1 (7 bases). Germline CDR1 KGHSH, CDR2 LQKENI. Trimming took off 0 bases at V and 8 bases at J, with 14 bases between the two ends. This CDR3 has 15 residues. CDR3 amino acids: CASSPPNPGGHEQFF. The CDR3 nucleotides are TGTGCCAGCTCACCACCCAATCCAGGGGGGCATGAGCAGTTCTTC.

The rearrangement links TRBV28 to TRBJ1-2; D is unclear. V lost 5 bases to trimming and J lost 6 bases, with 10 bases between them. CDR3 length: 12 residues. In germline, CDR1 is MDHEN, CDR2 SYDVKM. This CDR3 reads CASSPPGDGYTF. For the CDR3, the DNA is TGTGCCAGCAGTCCCCCGGGAGATGGCTACACCTTC.

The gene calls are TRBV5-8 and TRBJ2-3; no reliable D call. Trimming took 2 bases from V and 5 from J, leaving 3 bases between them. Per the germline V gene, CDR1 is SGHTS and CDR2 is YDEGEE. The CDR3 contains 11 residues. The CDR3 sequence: CASSFGDTQYF. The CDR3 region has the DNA TGTGCCAGCAGCTTTGGAGATACGCAGTATTTT.

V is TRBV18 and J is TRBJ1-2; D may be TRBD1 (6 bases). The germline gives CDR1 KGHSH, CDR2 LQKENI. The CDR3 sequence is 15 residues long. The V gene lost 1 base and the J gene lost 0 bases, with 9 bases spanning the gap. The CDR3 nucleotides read TGTGCCAGCTCACCACAACAGGGTCCTAACTATGGCTACACCTTC. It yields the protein CASSPQQGPNYGYTF.

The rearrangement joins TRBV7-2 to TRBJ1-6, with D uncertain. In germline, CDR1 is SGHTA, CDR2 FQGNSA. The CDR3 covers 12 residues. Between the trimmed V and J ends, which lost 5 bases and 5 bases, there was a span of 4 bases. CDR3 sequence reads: CASSPNNSPLHF. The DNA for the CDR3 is TGTGCCAGCAGCCCTAATAATTCACCCCTCCACTTT.

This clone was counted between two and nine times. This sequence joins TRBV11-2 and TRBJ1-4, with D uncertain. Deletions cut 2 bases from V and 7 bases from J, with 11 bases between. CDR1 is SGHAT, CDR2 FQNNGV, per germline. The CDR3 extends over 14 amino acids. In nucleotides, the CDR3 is TGTGCCAGCAGCTTAACGGGGATGGGTGAAAAACTGTTTTTT. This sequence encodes CASSLTGMGEKLFF.

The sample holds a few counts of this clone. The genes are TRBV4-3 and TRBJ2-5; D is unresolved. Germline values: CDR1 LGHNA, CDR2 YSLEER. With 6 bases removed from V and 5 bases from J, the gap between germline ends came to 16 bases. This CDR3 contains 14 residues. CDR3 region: CASSLNYPQETQYF. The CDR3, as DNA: TGCGCCAGCAGTTTGAATTACCCCCAGGAGACCCAGTACTTC.

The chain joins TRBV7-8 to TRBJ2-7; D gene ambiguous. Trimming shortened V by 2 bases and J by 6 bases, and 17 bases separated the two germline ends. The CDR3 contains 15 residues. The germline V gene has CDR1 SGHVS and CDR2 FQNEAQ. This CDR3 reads CASSLQGRSVTEQYF. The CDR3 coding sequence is TGTGCCAGCAGCTTACAAGGACGCTCGGTCACCGAGCAGTACTTC.

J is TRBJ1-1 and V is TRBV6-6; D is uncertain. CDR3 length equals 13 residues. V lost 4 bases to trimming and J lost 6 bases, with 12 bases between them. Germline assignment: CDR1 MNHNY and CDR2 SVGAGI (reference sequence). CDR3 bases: TGTGCCAGCAGTTCCGGTCCTAGGGCTGAAGCTTTCTTT. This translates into CASSSGPRAEAFF.

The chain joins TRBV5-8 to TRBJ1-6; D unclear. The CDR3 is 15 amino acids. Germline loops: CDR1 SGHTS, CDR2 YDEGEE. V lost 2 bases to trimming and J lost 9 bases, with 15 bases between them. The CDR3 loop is CASSFQGRVRSPLHF. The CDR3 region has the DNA TGTGCCAGCAGCTTCCAAGGGAGAGTCCGTTCACCCCTCCACTTT.

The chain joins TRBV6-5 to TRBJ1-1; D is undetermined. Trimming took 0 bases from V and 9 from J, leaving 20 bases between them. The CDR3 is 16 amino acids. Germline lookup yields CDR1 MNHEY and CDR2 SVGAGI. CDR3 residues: CASSYSMVVRRAQAFF. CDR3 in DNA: TGTGCCAGCAGTTACTCGATGGTCGTGCGACGGGCGCAAGCTTTCTTT.

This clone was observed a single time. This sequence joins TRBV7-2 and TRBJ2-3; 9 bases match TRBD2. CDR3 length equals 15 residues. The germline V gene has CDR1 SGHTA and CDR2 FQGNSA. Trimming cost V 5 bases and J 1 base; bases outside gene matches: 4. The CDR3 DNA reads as TGTGCCAGCAGCCCCTGGACTAGCGGCACAGATACGCAGTATTTT. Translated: CASSPWTSGTDTQYF.

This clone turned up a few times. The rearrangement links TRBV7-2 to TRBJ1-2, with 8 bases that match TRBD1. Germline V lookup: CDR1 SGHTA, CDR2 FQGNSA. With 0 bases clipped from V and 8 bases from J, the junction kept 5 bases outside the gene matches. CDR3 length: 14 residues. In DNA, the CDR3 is TGTGCCAGCAGCTTAGCGCCAGGGGGCTACGGCTACACCTTC. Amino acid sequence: CASSLAPGGYGYTF.